The TCR beta chain described here comes from a study of shared clonotypes between healthy human individuals. General study results and limits: Naive subsets generally exceeded memory subsets in estimated richness.

Deep-level settings were used for running the assay. Sorted-subset replicate PCR reactions were performed with roughly 200 ng DNA, corresponding to roughly 30,000 T cell genomes. Generated by immunoSEQ multiplex PCR, the TCRdb table keeps only in-frame clones and is missing some. The data contain about 1 million clones, around 76% of them singletons. Trimming stripped 8 bases from V and 5 bases from J, with 15 bases between. Germline V lookup: CDR1 LNHNV, CDR2 YYDKDF (reference sequence). This CDR3 is built from 13 residues. This clone was detected a few times. Antigen: not known. Other DNA sequences in this specimen translate into the identical CDR3.

This TCR came from a man aged 18 to 35 in good health. This chain connects TRBV15 to TRBJ2-5, with a weak D call TRBD2 (5 bases). The sequenced sample was memory CD4+ T cells sorted from blood. Subset specified: CD45RA-negative fraction. As DNA, the CDR3 is TGTGCCACCTCCCGGGGTAGTAGGGAGACCCAGTACTTC. The encoded protein is CATSRGSRETQYF.